Below, 7 T cell receptor beta chains from the same sample are listed, as sequenced in a study of blood T cell repertoires in COVID-19. Libraries were prepared by immunoSEQ multiplex PCR; TCRdb keeps only in-frame clonotypes and omits some of them. Of hundreds of thousands of clones in the sample, approximately 89% are singletons; the top ten hold 2.3%. Sequences were obtained from peripheral blood. These receptors all come from a woman aged 55-69 years with COVID-19, enrolled during active disease.

The J gene is TRBJ2-1, the V gene TRBV20-1, with TRBD1 matching 7 bases. V lost 6 bases to trimming and J lost 9 bases; unmatched junction nucleotides: 5. Germline-derived CDR1 and CDR2 are DFQATT and SNEGSKA (reference sequence). The CDR3 is 11 amino acids. DNA for the CDR3: TGCAGTGCGTACAGGGGAACTGAGCAGTTCTTC. Protein: CSAYRGTEQFF.

V gene TRBV2 combines with J gene TRBJ1-5; no clear D. Germline lookup yields CDR1 SNHLY and CDR2 FYNNEI. Trimming removed 6 bases from V and 1 base from J, with 7 bases in between. The CDR3 contains 13 residues. CDR3 in amino acids: CASSYESNQPQHF. As DNA, the CDR3 is TGTGCCAGCAGCTATGAGAGCAATCAGCCCCAGCATTTT.

The rearrangement links TRBV28 to TRBJ2-7; tentative D call: TRBD2 (5 bases). Germline loops: CDR1 MDHEN, CDR2 SYDVKM. With 5 bases removed from V and 4 bases from J, the gap between germline ends came to 21 bases. The CDR3 totals 16 residues. CDR3 sequence: CASSIPVGAGQYEQYF. CDR3 DNA sequence: TGTGCCAGCAGTATTCCGGTGGGAGCAGGCCAATACGAGCAGTACTTC.

J is TRBJ2-1 and V is TRBV2; D is undetermined. This CDR3 region has 10 residues. CDR1 is SNHLY and CDR2 is FYNNEI in the germline V gene. The germline V and J ends were trimmed by 6 bases and 10 bases, with 7 bases remaining between them. The CDR3 sequence is CASSLREQFF. In DNA form, the CDR3 reads TGTGCCAGCAGCCTCCGGGAGCAGTTCTTC.

The gene calls are TRBV11-2 and TRBJ1-5; 9 bases align to TRBD1. This CDR3 contains 15 residues. Per germline, CDR1 SGHAT and CDR2 FQNNGV. Germline trimming cut 3 bases from V and 1 base from J; bases unmatched to any gene: 1. The DNA of the CDR3 is TGTGCCAGCAGCTTCGGGACAGGGAGCAATCAGCCCCAGCATTTT. As protein: CASSFGTGSNQPQHF.

Worth noting for this clone: This specimen includes other DNA sequences encoding the same CDR3. The chain has TRBV2 and TRBJ2-5, with 7 bases fitting TRBD2. Germline CDR1 reads SNHLY; CDR2 reads FYNNEI. The CDR3 consists of 13 residues. V was pared by 6 bases and J by 3 bases, with 4 bases of the junction left unmatched. In nucleotides, the CDR3 is TGTGCCAGCAGCGGCGGGGGTAAAGAGACCCAGTACTTC. As protein: CASSGGGKETQYF.

This sequence joins TRBV6-5 and TRBJ2-3; 8 nucleotides agree with TRBD2. This CDR3 is built from 15 residues. The V gene's germline CDR1 is MNHEY and CDR2 SVGAGI. The V and J ends lost 7 bases and 4 bases, in that order; junction bases with no gene match: 10. The CDR3 DNA reads as TGTGCCAGCACCTCCAGCGGGGGAGGAGCAGATACGCAGTATTTT. Encoded protein: CASTSSGGGADTQYF.